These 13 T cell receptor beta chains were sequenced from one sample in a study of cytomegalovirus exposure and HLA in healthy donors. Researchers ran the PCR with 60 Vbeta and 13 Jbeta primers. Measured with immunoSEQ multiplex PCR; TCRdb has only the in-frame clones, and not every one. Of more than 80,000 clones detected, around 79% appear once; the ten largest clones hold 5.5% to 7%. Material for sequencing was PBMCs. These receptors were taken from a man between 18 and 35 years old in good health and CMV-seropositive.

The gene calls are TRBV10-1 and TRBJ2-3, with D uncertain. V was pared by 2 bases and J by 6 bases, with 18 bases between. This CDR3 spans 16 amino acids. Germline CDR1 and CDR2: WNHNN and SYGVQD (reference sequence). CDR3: CASSETRRTDSDTQYF. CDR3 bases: TGCGCCAGCAGTGAGACGAGGCGTACCGATTCGGATACGCAGTATTTT.

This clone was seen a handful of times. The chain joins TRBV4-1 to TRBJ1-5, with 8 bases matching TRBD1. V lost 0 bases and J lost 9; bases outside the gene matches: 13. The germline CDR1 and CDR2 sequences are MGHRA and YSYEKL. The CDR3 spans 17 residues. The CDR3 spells CASSQDPPGGIGSPQHF. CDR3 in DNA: TGCGCCAGCAGCCAAGATCCCCCAGGGGGCATAGGATCGCCCCAGCATTTT.

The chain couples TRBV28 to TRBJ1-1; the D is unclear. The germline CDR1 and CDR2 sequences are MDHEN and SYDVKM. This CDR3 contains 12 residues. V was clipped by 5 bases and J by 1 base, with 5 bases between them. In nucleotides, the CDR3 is TGTGCCAGCAGTATCGGGAACACTGAAGCTTTCTTT. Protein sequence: CASSIGNTEAFF. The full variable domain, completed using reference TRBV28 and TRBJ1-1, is DVKVTQSSRYLVKRTGEKVFLECVQDMDHENMFWYRQDPGLGLRLIYFSYDVKMKEKGDIPEGYSVSREKKERFSLILESASTNQTSMYLCASSIGNTEAFFGQGTRLTVV.

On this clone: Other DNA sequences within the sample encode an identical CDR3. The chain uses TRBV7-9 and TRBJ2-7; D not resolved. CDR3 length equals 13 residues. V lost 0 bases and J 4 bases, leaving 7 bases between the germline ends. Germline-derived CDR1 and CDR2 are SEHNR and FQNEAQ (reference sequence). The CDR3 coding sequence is TGTGCCAGCAGCTTAGCGGGCCCTTACGAGCAGTACTTC. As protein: CASSLAGPYEQYF.

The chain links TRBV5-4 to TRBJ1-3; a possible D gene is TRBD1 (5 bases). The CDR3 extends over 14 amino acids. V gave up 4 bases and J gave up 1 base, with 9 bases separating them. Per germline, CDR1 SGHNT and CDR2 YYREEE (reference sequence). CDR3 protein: CASSPGGSGNTIYF. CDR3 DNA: TGTGCCAGCAGCCCCGGGGGGTCTGGAAACACCATATATTTT. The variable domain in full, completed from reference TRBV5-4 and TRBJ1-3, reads ETGVTQSPTHLIKTRGQQVTLRCSSQSGHNTVSWYQQALGQGPQFIFQYYREEENGRGNFPPRFSGLQFPNYSSELNVNALELDDSALYLCASSPGGSGNTIYFGEGSWLTVV.

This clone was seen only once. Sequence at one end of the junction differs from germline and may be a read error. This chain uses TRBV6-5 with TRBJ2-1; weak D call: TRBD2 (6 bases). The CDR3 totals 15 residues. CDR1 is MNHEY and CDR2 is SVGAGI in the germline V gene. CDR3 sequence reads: CTSSYVRGGVVEQFF. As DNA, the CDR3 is TGTACCAGCAGTTACGTTCGAGGAGGGGTCGTTGAGCAGTTCTTC.

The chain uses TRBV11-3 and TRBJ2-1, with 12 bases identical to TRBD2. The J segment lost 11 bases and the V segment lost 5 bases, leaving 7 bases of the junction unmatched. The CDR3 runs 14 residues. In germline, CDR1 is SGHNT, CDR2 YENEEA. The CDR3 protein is CASSQALAGGKQFF. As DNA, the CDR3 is TGTGCCAGCAGCCAAGCACTAGCGGGGGGCAAGCAGTTCTTC.

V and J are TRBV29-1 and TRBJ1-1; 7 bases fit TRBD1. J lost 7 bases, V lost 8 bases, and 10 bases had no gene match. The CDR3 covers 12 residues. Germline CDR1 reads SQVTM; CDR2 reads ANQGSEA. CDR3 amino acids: CSINKGGSEAFF. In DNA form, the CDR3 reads TGCAGCATCAATAAAGGGGGCAGTGAAGCTTTCTTT.

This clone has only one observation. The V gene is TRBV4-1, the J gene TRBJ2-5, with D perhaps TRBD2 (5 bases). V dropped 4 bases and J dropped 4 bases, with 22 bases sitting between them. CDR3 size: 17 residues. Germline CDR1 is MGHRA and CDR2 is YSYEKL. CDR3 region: CASSPPWAGLGGETQYF. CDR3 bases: TGCGCCAGCAGCCCCCCTTGGGCAGGTCTAGGAGGAGAGACCCAGTACTTC.

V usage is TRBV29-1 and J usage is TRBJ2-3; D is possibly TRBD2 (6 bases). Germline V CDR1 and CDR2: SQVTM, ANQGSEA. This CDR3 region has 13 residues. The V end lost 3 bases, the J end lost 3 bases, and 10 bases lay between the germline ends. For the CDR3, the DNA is TGCAGCGTTGAGCGGGAAGGGACAGATACGCAGTATTTT. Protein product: CSVEREGTDTQYF.

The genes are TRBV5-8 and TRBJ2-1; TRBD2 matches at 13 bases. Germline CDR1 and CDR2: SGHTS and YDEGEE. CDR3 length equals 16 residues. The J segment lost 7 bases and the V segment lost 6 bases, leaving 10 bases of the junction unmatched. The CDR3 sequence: CASTNLGLAGVNEQFF. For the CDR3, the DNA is TGTGCCAGCACCAATCTCGGACTAGCGGGAGTAAATGAGCAGTTCTTC.

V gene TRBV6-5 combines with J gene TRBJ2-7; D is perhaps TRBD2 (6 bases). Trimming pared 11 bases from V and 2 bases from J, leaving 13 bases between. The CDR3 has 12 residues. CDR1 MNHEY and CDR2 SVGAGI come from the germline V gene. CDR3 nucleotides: TGTGCCTCCCGCGGGATCCCCTACGAGCAGTACTTC. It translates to CASRGIPYEQYF.

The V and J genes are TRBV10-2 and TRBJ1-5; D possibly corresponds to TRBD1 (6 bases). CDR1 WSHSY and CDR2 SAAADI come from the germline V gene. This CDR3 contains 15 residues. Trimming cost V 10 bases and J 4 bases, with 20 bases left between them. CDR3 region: CATKGRGGWNQPQHF. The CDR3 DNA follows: TGCGCCACTAAGGGGAGAGGGGGATGGAATCAGCCCCAGCATTTT.